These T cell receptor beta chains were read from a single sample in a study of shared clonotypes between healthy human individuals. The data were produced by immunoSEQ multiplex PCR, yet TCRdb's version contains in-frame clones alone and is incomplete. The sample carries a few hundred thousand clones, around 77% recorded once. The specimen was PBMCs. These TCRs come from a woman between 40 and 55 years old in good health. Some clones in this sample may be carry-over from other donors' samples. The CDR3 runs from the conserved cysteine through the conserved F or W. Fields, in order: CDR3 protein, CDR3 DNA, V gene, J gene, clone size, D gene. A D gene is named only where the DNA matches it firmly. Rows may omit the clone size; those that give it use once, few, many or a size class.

CDR3 protein: CASSLSRTAYNEQFF; CDR3 DNA: TGTGCCAGCAGCTTGTCAAGGACAGCCTACAATGAGCAGTTCTTC; V gene: TRBV7-3; J gene: TRBJ2-1; clone size: .; D gene: .
CDR3 protein: CASSLNLDRFYGYTF; CDR3 DNA: TGTGCCAGCAGCTTAAACCTCGACAGGTTCTATGGCTACACCTTC; V gene: TRBV11-2; J gene: TRBJ1-2; clone size: .; D gene: .
CDR3 protein: CASSRTGTDYEQYF; CDR3 DNA: TGTGCCAGCTCACGCACAGGGACCGACTACGAGCAGTACTTC; V gene: TRBV18; J gene: TRBJ2-7; clone size: .; D gene: .
CDR3 protein: CASNGEKLFF; CDR3 DNA: TGTGCCAGCAACGGTGAAAAACTGTTTTTT; V gene: TRBV28; J gene: TRBJ1-4; clone size: .; D gene: .
CDR3 protein: CASRLRGTQYF; CDR3 DNA: TGTGCCAGCAGACTCCGGGGTACGCAGTATTTT; V gene: TRBV6-5; J gene: TRBJ2-3; clone size: .; D gene: .
CDR3 protein: CASGLPPTSGRVFQYF; CDR3 DNA: TGTGCTAGTGGTTTACCTCCCACTAGCGGGAGGGTCTTTCAGTACTTC; V gene: TRBV12-5; J gene: TRBJ2-4; clone size: .; D gene: TRBD2
CDR3 protein: CASSIHGENTGELFF; CDR3 DNA: TGTGCCAGTAGTATTCACGGGGAGAACACCGGGGAGCTGTTTTTT; V gene: TRBV19; J gene: TRBJ2-2; clone size: once; D gene: .
CDR3 protein: CAWNRGAAQPQHF; CDR3 DNA: TGTGCCTGGAATCGGGGGGCGGCCCAGCCCCAGCATTTT; V gene: TRBV30; J gene: TRBJ1-5; clone size: .; D gene: .
CDR3 protein: CASSLAAPSAGDGEQYF; CDR3 DNA: TGTGCCAGCAGCTTAGCAGCCCCCAGCGCGGGCGACGGCGAGCAGTACTTC; V gene: TRBV7-2; J gene: TRBJ2-7; clone size: .; D gene: .
CDR3 protein: CASKRLERNYEQYF; CDR3 DNA: TGTGCCAGCAAAAGACTAGAGCGGAACTACGAGCAGTACTTC; V gene: TRBV2; J gene: TRBJ2-7; clone size: .; D gene: .
CDR3 protein: CASSPRSTGRDTIYF; CDR3 DNA: TGTGCCAGCAGCCCCCGCTCGACAGGGAGGGACACCATATATTTT; V gene: TRBV7-9; J gene: TRBJ1-3; clone size: .; D gene: TRBD1
CDR3 protein: CASSPTPGTSGSVLTDTQYF; CDR3 DNA: TGCGCCAGCAGCCCCACTCCCGGGACTAGCGGGAGCGTTCTCACAGATACGCAGTATTTT; V gene: TRBV4-1; J gene: TRBJ2-3; clone size: .; D gene: TRBD2
CDR3 protein: CASSNGRELDTQYF; CDR3 DNA: TGTGCCAGCAGCAACGGGCGGGAGCTCGATACGCAGTATTTT; V gene: TRBV6-5; J gene: TRBJ2-3; clone size: .; D gene: TRBD2
CDR3 protein: CASSDAGLFEEKLFF; CDR3 DNA: TGTGCCAGCAGTGACGCGGGGCTGTTCGAAGAAAAACTGTTTTTT; V gene: TRBV6-1; J gene: TRBJ1-4; clone size: few; D gene: .
CDR3 protein: CASSSGTGFTGELFF; CDR3 DNA: TGTGCCAGCAGTTCTGGGACAGGGTTCACCGGGGAGCTGTTTTTT; V gene: TRBV28; J gene: TRBJ2-2; clone size: once; D gene: TRBD1
CDR3 protein: CASSFGQGYEQYF; CDR3 DNA: TGTGCCAGCAGCTTCGGGCAGGGGTACGAGCAGTACTTC; V gene: TRBV7-3; J gene: TRBJ2-7; clone size: .; D gene: .
CDR3 protein: CASSVAGTSRTDTQYF; CDR3 DNA: TGTGCCAGCAGCGTAGCCGGGACTAGTCGCACAGATACGCAGTATTTT; V gene: TRBV7-9; J gene: TRBJ2-3; clone size: .; D gene: TRBD2
CDR3 protein: CAWSVPPDTQYF; CDR3 DNA: TGTGCCTGGAGTGTACCGCCCGATACGCAGTATTTT; V gene: TRBV30; J gene: TRBJ2-3; clone size: .; D gene: .
CDR3 protein: CAWTSRKDQPQHF; CDR3 DNA: TGTGCCTGGACTTCCAGAAAAGATCAGCCCCAGCATTTT; V gene: TRBV30; J gene: TRBJ1-5; clone size: .; D gene: .
CDR3 protein: CASSTRTGNTIYF; CDR3 DNA: TGTGCCAGCAGCACGCGAACGGGAAACACCATATATTTT; V gene: TRBV7-2; J gene: TRBJ1-3; clone size: .; D gene: .
CDR3 protein: CASTLDSMNTEAFF; CDR3 DNA: TGTGCCAGCACCTTAGACAGTATGAACACTGAAGCTTTCTTT; V gene: TRBV7-9; J gene: TRBJ1-1; clone size: .; D gene: .
CDR3 protein: CASSWDRAQPQHF; CDR3 DNA: TGTGCCAGCAGTTGGGACAGGGCTCAGCCCCAGCATTTT; V gene: TRBV27; J gene: TRBJ1-5; clone size: many; D gene: TRBD1
CDR3 protein: CAWSVWRGTQYF; CDR3 DNA: TGTGCCTGGAGTGTGTGGCGGGGTACGCAGTATTTT; V gene: TRBV30; J gene: TRBJ2-3; clone size: .; D gene: .
CDR3 protein: CASSTTPWASGIEQFF; CDR3 DNA: TGTGCCAGCAGTACCACCCCTTGGGCTAGCGGGATTGAGCAGTTCTTC; V gene: TRBV6-6; J gene: TRBJ2-1; clone size: .; D gene: TRBD2
CDR3 protein: CASSGGLASTGELFF; CDR3 DNA: TGTGCCAGCAGCGGAGGACTAGCTTCAACCGGGGAGCTGTTTTTT; V gene: TRBV5-4; J gene: TRBJ2-2; clone size: .; D gene: TRBD2
CDR3 protein: CASSPIGTSGIGYEQYF; CDR3 DNA: TGTGCCAGCTCACCGATCGGGACTAGCGGGATCGGGTACGAGCAGTACTTC; V gene: TRBV18; J gene: TRBJ2-7; clone size: .; D gene: TRBD2
CDR3 protein: CTQRPSRISYEQYF; CDR3 DNA: TGCACCCAGAGACCGAGCAGGATTTCCTACGAGCAGTACTTC; V gene: TRBV5-1; J gene: TRBJ2-7; clone size: .; D gene: .
CDR3 protein: CASSLAVQGWKYGYTF; CDR3 DNA: TGCGCCAGCAGCTTGGCCGTGCAGGGGTGGAAATATGGCTACACCTTC; V gene: TRBV5-1; J gene: TRBJ1-2; clone size: .; D gene: .
CDR3 protein: CASSMGQGAIHEQYF; CDR3 DNA: TGTGCCAGCAGCATGGGACAGGGGGCGATTCACGAGCAGTACTTC; V gene: TRBV7-3; J gene: TRBJ2-7; clone size: .; D gene: TRBD1
CDR3 protein: CASSHTQAGESGANVLTF; CDR3 DNA: TGCGCCAGCAGTCATACCCAGGCAGGGGAGTCTGGGGCCAACGTCCTGACTTTC; V gene: TRBV23-1; J gene: TRBJ2-6; clone size: .; D gene: .
CDR3 protein: CASRKTGVHEQYF; CDR3 DNA: TGTGCCAGCAGGAAGACAGGGGTTCACGAGCAGTACTTC; V gene: TRBV5-8; J gene: TRBJ2-7; clone size: once; D gene: TRBD1
CDR3 protein: CAQHGVSDQPQHF; CDR3 DNA: TGTGCTCAGCACGGGGTAAGCGATCAGCCCCAGCATTTT; V gene: TRBV27; J gene: TRBJ1-5; clone size: once; D gene: .
CDR3 protein: CASSLAAMGSTEAFF; CDR3 DNA: TGCGCCAGCAGCTTGGCCGCTATGGGGAGCACTGAAGCTTTCTTT; V gene: TRBV5-1; J gene: TRBJ1-1; clone size: .; D gene: .
CDR3 protein: CASTIFTGELFF; CDR3 DNA: TGTGCCAGCACCATCTTCACCGGGGAGCTGTTTTTT; V gene: TRBV28; J gene: TRBJ2-2; clone size: .; D gene: .
CDR3 protein: CAWGTGVGSEQYF; CDR3 DNA: TGTGCCTGGGGGACAGGAGTGGGGTCCGAGCAGTACTTC; V gene: TRBV30; J gene: TRBJ2-7; clone size: .; D gene: TRBD1
CDR3 protein: CASRTAGDADTQYF; CDR3 DNA: TGTGCCAGCAGGACAGCGGGGGACGCTGATACGCAGTATTTT; V gene: TRBV6-6; J gene: TRBJ2-3; clone size: .; D gene: TRBD2
CDR3 protein: CSARALAGEDF; CDR3 DNA: TGCAGTGCTAGAGCCCTAGCGGGTGAAGACTTC; V gene: TRBV20-1; J gene: TRBJ2-7; clone size: .; D gene: TRBD2
CDR3 protein: CASSVGEGRRTGELFF; CDR3 DNA: TGTGCCAGCAGCGTAGGGGAAGGTCGGAGGACCGGGGAGCTGTTTTTT; V gene: TRBV9; J gene: TRBJ2-2; clone size: .; D gene: .
CDR3 protein: CASTLLAGAADTQYF; CDR3 DNA: TGTGCCAGTACCCTGCTAGCGGGGGCAGCGGATACGCAGTATTTT; V gene: TRBV19; J gene: TRBJ2-3; clone size: .; D gene: TRBD2
CDR3 protein: CASSLVAGAYEQYF; CDR3 DNA: TGCGCCAGCAGCTTGGTGGCAGGGGCCTACGAGCAGTACTTC; V gene: TRBV5-1; J gene: TRBJ2-7; clone size: .; D gene: .
CDR3 protein: CASDTYGQYF; CDR3 DNA: TGTGCCAGCGATACCTATGGGCAGTACTTC; V gene: TRBV6-1; J gene: TRBJ2-7; clone size: .; D gene: .
CDR3 protein: CASKRTGNTEAFF; CDR3 DNA: TGCGCCAGCAAAAGGACGGGGAACACTGAAGCTTTCTTT; V gene: TRBV5-1; J gene: TRBJ1-1; clone size: .; D gene: .
CDR3 protein: CASSLGLAGPSYEQYF; CDR3 DNA: TGCGCCAGCAGCTTAGGATTAGCGGGCCCCTCCTACGAGCAGTACTTC; V gene: TRBV5-1; J gene: TRBJ2-7; clone size: few; D gene: TRBD2
CDR3 protein: CASSLRRGTGLKPQHF; CDR3 DNA: TGTGCCAGCAGTTTAAGGAGGGGGACAGGCTTAAAGCCCCAGCATTTT; V gene: TRBV28; J gene: TRBJ1-5; clone size: .; D gene: TRBD1
CDR3 protein: CASRPTGTGATEQYF; CDR3 DNA: TGCGCCAGCAGGCCGACCGGGACAGGGGCGACCGAGCAGTACTTC; V gene: TRBV5-1; J gene: TRBJ2-7; clone size: .; D gene: TRBD1
CDR3 protein: CASSPGQGTDTQYF; CDR3 DNA: TGTGCCAGCAGCCCGGGACAGGGAACAGATACGCAGTATTTT; V gene: TRBV9; J gene: TRBJ2-3; clone size: .; D gene: TRBD1
CDR3 protein: CAWSAAGLAGQETQYF; CDR3 DNA: TGTGCCTGGAGTGCAGCGGGACTAGCGGGACAAGAGACCCAGTACTTC; V gene: TRBV30; J gene: TRBJ2-5; clone size: many; D gene: TRBD2
CDR3 protein: CSVVGLAGVNEQFF; CDR3 DNA: TGCAGCGTTGTAGGACTAGCGGGAGTCAATGAGCAGTTCTTC; V gene: TRBV29-1; J gene: TRBJ2-1; clone size: .; D gene: TRBD2
CDR3 protein: CASRGQGTGELFF; CDR3 DNA: TGTGCCAGCAGGGGACAGGGGACCGGGGAGCTGTTTTTT; V gene: TRBV13; J gene: TRBJ2-2; clone size: once; D gene: TRBD1
CDR3 protein: CASSLTGRWETQYF; CDR3 DNA: TGTGCCAGCAGCCTTACGGGGCGTTGGGAGACCCAGTACTTC; V gene: TRBV7-2; J gene: TRBJ2-5; clone size: once; D gene: .
CDR3 protein: CASRPAGLNNEQFF; CDR3 DNA: TGTGCCAGCAGGCCAGCGGGACTAAACAATGAGCAGTTCTTC; V gene: TRBV28; J gene: TRBJ2-1; clone size: .; D gene: TRBD2
CDR3 protein: CSVVRQGEGYTF; CDR3 DNA: TGCAGCGTTGTTCGGCAGGGAGAGGGCTACACCTTC; V gene: TRBV29-1; J gene: TRBJ1-2; clone size: .; D gene: .
CDR3 protein: CASSLTWDTEAFF; CDR3 DNA: TGCGCCAGCAGCTTAACTTGGGACACTGAAGCTTTCTTT; V gene: TRBV5-1; J gene: TRBJ1-1; clone size: .; D gene: .
CDR3 protein: CASSIPAAFLSGYTF; CDR3 DNA: TGTGCCAGCAGCATCCCGGCGGCGTTCCTCTCTGGCTACACCTTC; V gene: TRBV28; J gene: TRBJ1-2; clone size: .; D gene: .